The 9 T cell receptor beta chains below all came from one sample that was sequenced in a study of PD-1 blockade in classical Hodgkin lymphoma. Time point indicated: cycle 4 day 1 (C4D1), after less than 7 weeks of nivolumab. All patients experienced relapse after autologous stem cell transplantation, and brentuximab vedotin exposure was variable. CD4+ T cells were purified from thawed PBMCs by negative selection. Sequencing was performed with immunoSEQ multiplex PCR; in TCRdb, only in-frame clones are kept and a portion is missing. Seen here are more than 25,000 clones, around 85% observed once, and the top ten hold around 2.3%. Sample: CD4+ T cells from blood, taken before the fourth cycle of nivolumab. These receptors originate from a human donor with classical Hodgkin lymphoma.

The genes are TRBV28 and TRBJ2-2, with 8 bases matching TRBD1. This CDR3 is 16 amino acids long. Germline V CDR1 and CDR2: MDHEN, SYDVKM. After removal of 6 bases from V and 2 bases from J, the junction contained 8 bases not matched to a gene. The CDR3, as DNA: TGTGCCAGCAGACCCCGCAGGGGGCTTAACACCGGGGAGCTGTTTTTT. Its translation: CASRPRRGLNTGELFF. Full variable domain (remainder filled in from reference TRBV28 and TRBJ2-2): DVKVTQSSRYLVKRTGEKVFLECVQDMDHENMFWYRQDPGLGLRLIYFSYDVKMKEKGDIPEGYSVSREKKERFSLILESASTNQTSMYLCASRPRRGLNTGELFFGEGSRLTVL.

V gene TRBV19 combines with J gene TRBJ2-5; 9 positions agree with TRBD2. Per the germline V gene, CDR1 is LNHDA and CDR2 is SQIVND (reference sequence). The CDR3 spans 16 residues. After removal of 5 bases from V and 4 bases from J, the junction contained 11 bases not matched to a gene. DNA of the CDR3: TGTGCCAGTAGTCCCAGAGTAGCGGGAGTAAGAGAGACCCAGTACTTC. It yields the protein CASSPRVAGVRETQYF.

In DNA form, the CDR3 reads TGTGCCAGCAGCCCCGACAGGCTTAGCTCCTACGAGCAGTACTTC. This sequence encodes CASSPDRLSSYEQYF. The chain joins TRBV11-2 to TRBJ2-7, with a possible D match to TRBD1 (6 bases). The germline CDR1 and CDR2 sequences are SGHAT and FQNNGV. The CDR3 consists of 15 residues. The V and J ends lost 5 bases and 0 bases respectively, with 14 bases between them.

V gene TRBV19 combines with J gene TRBJ1-2, with D unclear. This CDR3 is built from 16 residues. The ends were cut back, 6 bases at V and 5 bases at J, with 22 bases in the middle. Germline assignment: CDR1 LNHDA and CDR2 SQIVND (reference sequence). CDR3 region: CASSTDGRMITYGYTF. The CDR3 DNA is TGTGCCAGTAGCACGGACGGGCGAATGATTACGTATGGCTACACCTTC.

This clone has only one observation. The gene calls are TRBV10-3 and TRBJ2-3, with TRBD1 as a possible D gene (6 bases). CDR1 and CDR2 from the germline V gene are ENHRY and SYGVKD. This CDR3 region has 14 residues. Trimming stripped 4 bases from V and 3 bases from J, with 11 bases between. CDR3 bases: TGTGCCATCAGTGGGGTGGACAGTACAGATACGCAGTATTTT. Encoded protein: CAISGVDSTDTQYF.

This clone occurred a few times. The V call is TRBV7-2, the J call TRBJ1-1; the D is unclear. This CDR3 spans 15 amino acids. Trimming left V 5 bases short and J 1 base short, with 14 bases between. Germline CDR1 SGHTA, CDR2 FQGNSA. The CDR3, as DNA: TGTGCCAGCAGCCCCGCGTTACACAGGAACACTGAAGCTTTCTTT. Translated: CASSPALHRNTEAFF.

The chain recombines TRBV10-1 with TRBJ2-1, with 9 bases lining up with TRBD1. CDR3 size: 14 residues. Germline V lookup: CDR1 WNHNN, CDR2 SYGVQD (reference sequence). Trimming at V came to 4 bases and at J to 4 bases, leaving 2 bases not matched to a gene. This CDR3 reads CASSGGTGYNEQFF. In DNA form, the CDR3 reads TGCGCCAGCAGTGGGGGGACAGGGTACAATGAGCAGTTCTTC.

This chain joins TRBV5-1 and TRBJ2-7; the D gene could be TRBD1 or TRBD2 (5 bases each). The CDR3 totals 13 residues. Germline V lookup: CDR1 SGHRS, CDR2 YFSETQ. Trimming cost V 3 bases and J 5 bases, with 12 bases left between them. CDR3 protein: CASSSGTGHEQYF. The CDR3 DNA reads as TGCGCCAGCAGCTCCGGGACGGGGCACGAGCAGTACTTC. The complete variable domain, with remaining parts taken from reference TRBV5-1 and TRBJ2-7, reads KAGVTQTPRYLIKTRGQQVTLSCSPISGHRSVSWYQQTPGQGLQFLFEYFSETQRNKGNFPGRFSGRQFSNSRSEMNVSTLELGDSALYLCASSSGTGHEQYFGPGTRLTVT.

This chain links TRBV6-1 with TRBJ2-7; 9 bases align to TRBD1. V lost 0 bases, J lost 2 bases, and 8 bases stayed unmatched. The CDR3 runs 17 residues. Germline V lookup: CDR1 MNHNS, CDR2 SASEGT. Here the CDR3 DNA reads TGTGCCAGCAGTGAAGCCCAGTGGACAGGGGAAGCCTACGAGCAGTACTTC. It is translated as CASSEAQWTGEAYEQYF.